The 18 T cell receptor beta chains below were found in one sample sequenced in a study of cytomegalovirus exposure and HLA in healthy donors. The PCR made use of 60 Vbeta and 13 Jbeta primers. Clones were sequenced by immunoSEQ multiplex PCR, and TCRdb holds only the in-frame ones, with some missing. In the table there are roughly 200,000 clones, around 80% of which are singletons. The material sequenced was PBMCs. These receptors were obtained from a woman aged 55-69 years in good health and CMV-seropositive.

The sample holds one count of this clone. The rearrangement joins TRBV10-3 to TRBJ2-3; D ambiguous. Germline CDR1 is ENHRY and CDR2 is SYGVKD. The CDR3 spans 12 residues. V was clipped by 11 bases and J by 0 bases, with 9 bases between them. DNA for the CDR3: TGTGCCGTGGGCAGAAGCACAGATACGCAGTATTTT. It yields the protein CAVGRSTDTQYF.

The chain carries TRBV5-6 and TRBJ1-1; TRBD1 might be the D (5 bases). This CDR3 has 15 amino acids. V was trimmed by 3 bases and J by 4 bases, leaving 16 bases between them. Germline V gene sequence: CDR1 SGHDT, CDR2 YYEEEE. CDR3 nucleotide sequence: TGTGCCAGCAGCTGGTCAGTGGGGGGTCGCACTGAAGCTTTCTTT. This codes for CASSWSVGGRTEAFF.

This clone has only a few counts. This chain connects TRBV7-2 to TRBJ1-1; 7 bases line up with TRBD1. This CDR3 comprises 15 residues. Trimming removed 5 bases from V and 0 bases from J; junction bases left unmatched: 6. CDR1 is SGHTA, CDR2 FQGNSA, per germline. The CDR3 nucleotides are TGTGCCAGCAGCCCACAGGGACAGCTGAACACTGAAGCTTTCTTT. Protein sequence: CASSPQGQLNTEAFF. Supplemented by reference TRBV7-2 and TRBJ1-1, the full variable domain reads GAGVSQSPSNKVTEKGKDVELRCDPISGHTALYWYRQSLGQGLEFLIYFQGNSAPDKSGLPSDRFSAERTGGSVSTLTIQRTQQEDSAVYLCASSPQGQLNTEAFFGQGTRLTVV.

The chain carries TRBV2 and TRBJ2-7; D might be TRBD1 (5 bases). Germline V lookup: CDR1 SNHLY, CDR2 FYNNEI. V shed 7 bases and J shed 3 bases, with 10 bases lying between them. This CDR3 is built from 12 residues. The CDR3 here is CASMRQIYEQYF. In DNA form, the CDR3 reads TGTGCCAGCATGCGACAGATCTACGAGCAGTACTTC.

The chain combines TRBV5-4 with TRBJ1-3, with unresolved D. Trimming took off 0 bases at V and 0 bases at J, with 7 bases between the two ends. Germline V gives CDR1 SGHNT, CDR2 YYREEE (reference sequence). The CDR3 runs 15 residues. The CDR3 loop is CASSLVQSSGNTIYF. The CDR3 DNA follows: TGTGCCAGCAGCTTGGTACAGTCCTCTGGAAACACCATATATTTT.

This clone was seen more than once but under ten times. This chain uses TRBV4-1 with TRBJ2-2; tentative D call: TRBD1 (5 bases). V was pared by 4 bases and J by 9 bases, with 18 bases between. Germline V gene lookup returns CDR1 MGHRA and CDR2 YSYEKL. The CDR3 contains 15 residues. This CDR3 is CASSPISGRTRELFF. In DNA form, the CDR3 reads TGCGCCAGCAGCCCAATATCAGGGCGCACGAGGGAGCTGTTTTTT.

Only one count was recorded for this clone. The chain combines TRBV5-4 with TRBJ2-3; possibly TRBD2 for D (5 bases). V lost 4 bases and J 3 bases, leaving 15 bases between the germline ends. CDR1 is SGHNT, CDR2 YYREEE, per germline (reference sequence). The CDR3 totals 15 residues. CDR3 protein: CASSPSLAGTDTQYF. CDR3 DNA: TGTGCCAGCAGCCCGTCCCTAGCTGGGACAGATACGCAGTATTTT.

The V and J genes are TRBV2 and TRBJ1-5; D ambiguous. The CDR3 length is 14 residues. Germline lookup yields CDR1 SNHLY and CDR2 FYNNEI. Trimming took off 2 bases at V and 7 bases at J, with 12 bases between the two ends. The CDR3 region has the DNA TGTGCCAGCAGTGAACGGAGCGAGAGCCAGCCCCAGCATTTT. It codes for CASSERSESQPQHF. The variable domain in full, with the rest retrieved from reference TRBV2 and TRBJ1-5, is EPEVTQTPSHQVTQMGQEVILRCVPISNHLYFYWYRQILGQKVEFLVSFYNNEISEKSEIFDDQFSVERPDGSNFTLKIRSTKLEDSAMYFCASSERSESQPQHFGDGTRLSIL.

This clone showed up just a few times. This rearrangement joins TRBV5-1 to TRBJ2-5, with 11 bases aligning to TRBD2. V shed 8 bases, J shed 4 bases, and the junction held 10 bases outside the gene matches. The CDR3 is made up of 15 amino acids. Germline V gene sequence: CDR1 SGHRS, CDR2 YFSETQ. The CDR3 coding sequence is TGCGCCAGTATCACCGGGACTAGCGGCGGAGAGACCCAGTACTTC. Its translation is CASITGTSGGETQYF.

This clone has a handful of counts. The rearrangement joins TRBV11-2 to TRBJ2-3; D ambiguous. Germline CDR1 and CDR2: SGHAT and FQNNGV. Trimming left V 1 base short and J 5 bases short, with 4 bases between. CDR3 length equals 12 residues. Here the CDR3 reads CASSLGGDTQYF. DNA of the CDR3: TGTGCCAGCAGCTTAGGAGGAGATACGCAGTATTTT.

V gene TRBV14 combines with J gene TRBJ1-5, with D uncertain. Germline V gives CDR1 SGHDN, CDR2 FVKESK. This CDR3 spans 12 amino acids. The ends were cut back, 1 base at V and 7 bases at J, with 5 bases in the middle. This CDR3 is CASSQGYQPQHF. CDR3 sequence (DNA): TGTGCCAGCAGCCAAGGCTACCAGCCCCAGCATTTT. Based on the CDR3 plus reference TRBV14 and TRBJ1-5, the full variable domain is EAGVTQFPSHSVIEKGQTVTLRCDPISGHDNLYWYRRVMGKEIKFLLHFVKESKQDESGMPNNRFLAERTGGTYSTLKVQPAELEDSGVYFCASSQGYQPQHFGDGTRLSIL.

V usage is TRBV9 and J usage is TRBJ2-3, with 8 bases lining up with TRBD2. There are 15 residues in the CDR3. V dropped 0 bases and J dropped 2; count of bases not matched to a gene: 2. Germline loops: CDR1 SGDLS, CDR2 YYNGEE. The CDR3 region has the DNA TGTGCCAGCAGCGTAGCGGGGGGGCACACAGATACGCAGTATTTT. It codes for CASSVAGGHTDTQYF.

This sequence joins TRBV28 and TRBJ1-2, with 9 bases lining up with TRBD1. The V gene end was trimmed by 7 bases and the J gene end by 6 bases; junction bases not matched to a gene: 3. CDR1 and CDR2 (germline): MDHEN, SYDVKM. The CDR3 has 12 residues. The chain's CDR3 is CASNGQGNGYTF. CDR3 in DNA: TGTGCCAGCAACGGACAGGGGAATGGCTACACCTTC.

In its sample, this clone was seen once. This chain links TRBV12-1 with TRBJ2-1; the D call TRBD1 from the table was never checked on the DNA. TRBV12-1 is listed as a pseudogene. The CDR3 length is 14 residues. CDR3 sequence (DNA): TGTGCCAGCAGCTCCTTGGACAGGGGCGGTGAGCAGTTCTTC. Its protein product is CASSSLDRGGEQFF.

This chain uses TRBV4-2 with TRBJ2-7; possibly TRBD2 for D (5 bases). V dropped 0 bases and J dropped 7 bases, with 19 bases sitting between them. Germline loops: CDR1 LGHNA, CDR2 YNFKEQ. This CDR3 is built from 16 residues. The CDR3 DNA reads as TGTGCCAGCAGCCAAGAATTTAGGACTGGACTCGGGGAGCAGTACTTC. Translation gives CASSQEFRTGLGEQYF.

The chain has TRBV9 and TRBJ2-2; perhaps TRBD2 as D (5 bases). From germline, CDR1 is SGDLS and CDR2 YYNGEE. CDR3 length: 15 residues. Trimming took 0 bases from V and 4 from J, leaving 10 bases between them. The CDR3 protein is CASSVVGGSTGELFF. CDR3 bases: TGTGCCAGCAGCGTAGTCGGCGGGTCCACCGGGGAGCTGTTTTTT.

The V and J genes are TRBV5-5 and TRBJ1-4; D is unresolved. The germline gives CDR1 SGHKS, CDR2 YYEKEE (reference sequence). V was trimmed by 0 bases and J by 7 bases, leaving 13 bases between them. CDR3 length equals 15 residues. In DNA, the CDR3 is TGTGCCAGCAGCTTGGTTATCCTAAGGAGTGAAAAACTGTTTTTT. Its protein is CASSLVILRSEKLFF.

The J gene is TRBJ1-5, the V gene TRBV21-1; no DNA check was done on the table's D call, TRBD1. TRBV21-1 is a pseudogene locus. The CDR3 runs 19 residues. CDR3 bases: TGTGCCAGCAGCAAGCACCTTGGGACAGGGAAAAGGAGCAATCAGCCCCAGCATTTT. The encoded protein is CASSKHLGTGKRSNQPQHF.